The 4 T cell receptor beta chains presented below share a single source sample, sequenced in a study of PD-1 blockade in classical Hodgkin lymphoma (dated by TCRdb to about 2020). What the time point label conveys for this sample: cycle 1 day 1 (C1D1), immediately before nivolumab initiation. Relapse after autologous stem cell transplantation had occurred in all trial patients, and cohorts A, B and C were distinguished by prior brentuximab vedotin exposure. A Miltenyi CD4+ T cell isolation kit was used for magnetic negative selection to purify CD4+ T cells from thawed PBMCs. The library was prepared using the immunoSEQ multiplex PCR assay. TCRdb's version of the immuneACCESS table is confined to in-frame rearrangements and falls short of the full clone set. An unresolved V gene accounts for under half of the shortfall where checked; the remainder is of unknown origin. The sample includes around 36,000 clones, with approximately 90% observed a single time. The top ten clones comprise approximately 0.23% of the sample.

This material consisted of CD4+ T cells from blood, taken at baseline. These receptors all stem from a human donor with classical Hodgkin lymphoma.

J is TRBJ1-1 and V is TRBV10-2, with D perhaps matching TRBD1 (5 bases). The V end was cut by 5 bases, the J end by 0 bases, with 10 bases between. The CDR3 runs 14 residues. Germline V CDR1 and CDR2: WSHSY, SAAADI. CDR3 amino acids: CASSRTSMNTEAFF. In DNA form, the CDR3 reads TGCGCCAGCAGTCGGACATCCATGAACACTGAAGCTTTCTTT.

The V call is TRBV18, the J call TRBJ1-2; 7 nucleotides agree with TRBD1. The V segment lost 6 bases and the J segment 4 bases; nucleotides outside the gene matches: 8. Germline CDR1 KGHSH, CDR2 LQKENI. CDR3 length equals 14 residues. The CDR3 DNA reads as TGTGCCAGCTCCCCAAGGGGGCTAGCCTATGGCTACACCTTC. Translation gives CASSPRGLAYGYTF.

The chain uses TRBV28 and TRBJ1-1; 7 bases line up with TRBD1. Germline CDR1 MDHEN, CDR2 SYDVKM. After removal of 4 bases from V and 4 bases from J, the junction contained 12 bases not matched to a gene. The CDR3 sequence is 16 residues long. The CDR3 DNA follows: TGTGCCAGCAGTTCCCCTCCTTACAGGGGACGCACTGAAGCTTTCTTT. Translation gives CASSSPPYRGRTEAFF.

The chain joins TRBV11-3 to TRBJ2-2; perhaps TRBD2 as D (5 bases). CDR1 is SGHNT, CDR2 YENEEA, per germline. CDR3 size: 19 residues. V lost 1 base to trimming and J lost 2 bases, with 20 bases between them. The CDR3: CASSLVPLGRVGNTGELFF. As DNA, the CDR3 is TGTGCCAGCAGCTTAGTCCCCCTCGGGCGGGTAGGAAACACCGGGGAGCTGTTTTTT.